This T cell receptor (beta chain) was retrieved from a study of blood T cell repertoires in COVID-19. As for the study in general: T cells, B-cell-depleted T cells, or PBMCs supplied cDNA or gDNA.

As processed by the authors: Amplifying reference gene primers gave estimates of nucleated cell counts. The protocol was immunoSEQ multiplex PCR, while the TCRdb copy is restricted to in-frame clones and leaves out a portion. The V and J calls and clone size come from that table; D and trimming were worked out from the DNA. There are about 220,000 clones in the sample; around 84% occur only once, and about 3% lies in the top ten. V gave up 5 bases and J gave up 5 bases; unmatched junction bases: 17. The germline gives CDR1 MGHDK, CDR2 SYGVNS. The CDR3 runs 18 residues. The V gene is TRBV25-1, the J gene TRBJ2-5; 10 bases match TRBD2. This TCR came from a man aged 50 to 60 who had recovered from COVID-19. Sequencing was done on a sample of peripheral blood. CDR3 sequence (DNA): TGTGCCAGCAGTCGAGGAAGGGGTAGCGGGAGGTCCTATGAGACCCAGTACTTC. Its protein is CASSRGRGSGRSYETQYF.